The 10 T cell receptor beta chains below all came from one sample that was sequenced in a study of blood T cells in healthy people across ages. Using a J-beta primer mix together with a sample-barcoded 5' primer, a second PCR was run for roughly 7 to 11 cycles. TCRdb passed the 5' RACE reads through MiXCR, listing each CDR3 protein once. The sample records around 670,000 distinct CDR3 sequences, about 30% being singletons. What was sequenced was blood. These TCRs come from a woman aged 80 or over in good health.

The V call is TRBV9, the J call TRBJ1-1, with D perhaps TRBD1 (5 bases). Germline V gives CDR1 SGDLS, CDR2 YYNGEE. The CDR3 covers 14 residues. V lost 0 bases, J lost 4 bases, and 10 bases lay in between. As DNA, the CDR3 is TGTGCCAGCAGCGTAGATCCAGGGCTCACTGAAGCTTTCTTT. Protein sequence: CASSVDPGLTEAFF.

This clonotype showed up just a few times. This chain joins TRBV28 and TRBJ1-6; TRBD1 is a possible D gene (5 bases). Germline CDR1 and CDR2: MDHEN and SYDVKM. Trimming pared 6 bases from V and 6 bases from J, leaving 15 bases between. The CDR3 totals 15 residues. CDR3 residues: CASSPQRGLNSPLHF. CDR3 nucleotide sequence: TGTGCCAGCAGCCCCCAGCGGGGCCTTAATTCACCCCTCCACTTT.

In regard to this clonotype: Just one base apart from a much larger clone, this may be a read error. This sequence joins TRBV20-1 and TRBJ2-3, with 8 bases lining up with TRBD1. The DNA end is a closer match to TRBJ1-5, so the J assignment may be wrong. The CDR3 has 16 residues. CDR1 and CDR2 (germline): DFQATT, SNEGSKA (reference sequence). The CDR3 protein is CSARGGQAGSTDTQHF. In nucleotides, the CDR3 is TGCAGTGCTAGAGGGGGACAGGCCGGCAGCACAGATACGCAGCATTTT.

Only a few counts were recorded for this clonotype. A much more abundant neighbour one base away suggests this may be a read error. CDR3 region: CASSVRDREGYEQYF. The CDR3 bases are TGTGCCAGCAGCGTCAGAGACAGGGAAGGTTACGAGCAGTACTTC. The chain combines TRBV9 with TRBJ2-7; 7 bases are a match to TRBD1. V shed 2 bases, J shed 4 bases, and the junction held 9 bases outside the gene matches. The germline V gene has CDR1 SGDLS and CDR2 YYNGEE. The CDR3 length is 15 residues.

Notes on this clonotype: Possible read error: a much larger clone is one base away. This chain connects TRBV25-1 to TRBJ1-2, with unresolved D. CDR1 MGHDK and CDR2 SYGVNS come from the germline V gene. Trimming left V 6 bases short and J 4 bases short, with 9 bases between. The CDR3 is 12 residues long. The CDR3 sequence: CASRDGCYGYTF. CDR3 nucleotides: TGTGCCAGCAGGGACGGCTGCTATGGCTACACCTTC.

With respect to this clonotype: One base away lies a much larger clone, so this may be a sequencing read error. This chain uses TRBV20-1 with TRBJ2-1; 10 bases are shared with TRBD2. Losses at the gene ends were 1 base for V and 10 bases for J; bases not matched to a gene: 16. Germline V gene sequence: CDR1 DFQATT, CDR2 SNEGSKA (reference sequence). The CDR3 is 17 amino acids. CDR3: CSARGPAGGPISYEQFF. The DNA for the CDR3 is TGCAGTGCTAGAGGGCCAGCGGGGGGGCCTATTAGCTACGAGCAGTTCTTC.

This clonotype showed up many times. The chain combines TRBV20-1 with TRBJ2-1, with 9 bases matching TRBD1. This CDR3 is 20 amino acids long. Germline V gene data show CDR1 as DFQATT and CDR2 as SNEGSKA (reference sequence). V was clipped by 0 bases and J by 1 base; unmatched bases: 16. CDR3 DNA: TGCAGTGCTAGAGATTACTGGGGGACAGGGACCTTAGAGTCCTACAATGAGCAGTTCTTC. Translation: CSARDYWGTGTLESYNEQFF.

This clonotype has only a few counts. This chain uses TRBV29-1 with TRBJ1-4; TRBD1 aligns across 8 bases. CDR1 is SQVTM, CDR2 ANQGSEA, per germline. This CDR3 is built from 15 residues. Trimming cost V 7 bases and J 1 base; bases outside gene matches: 8. In DNA, the CDR3 is TGCAGCGCCACTACAGGGGGAATAACTAATGAAAAACTGTTTTTT. Translated, it gives CSATTGGITNEKLFF.

This clonotype was picked up many times. V gene TRBV5-6 combines with J gene TRBJ1-1; possibly TRBD1 for D (6 bases). The V gene lost 4 bases and the J gene lost 1 base, with 11 bases spanning the gap. This CDR3 region has 14 residues. Germline CDR1 is SGHDT and CDR2 is YYEEEE. The DNA of the CDR3 is TGTGCCAGCAGCCCACAGGGTCGGAACACTGAAGCTTTCTTT. Translating it yields CASSPQGRNTEAFF.

A few counts support this clonotype. The chain combines TRBV19 with TRBJ2-6, with D tentatively TRBD1 (6 bases). The germline V gene has CDR1 LNHDA and CDR2 SQIVND (reference sequence). The CDR3 extends over 15 amino acids. Deletions cut 10 bases from V and 0 bases from J, with 13 bases between. The CDR3 nucleotides read TGTGCCACCACTGACAGGTTCTCTGGGGCCAACGTCCTGACTTTC. Translated: CATTDRFSGANVLTF.